These 6 T cell receptor beta chains were all obtained from the same sample, sequenced in a study of control samples from healthy donors and cancer patients. Sequenced by immunoSEQ multiplex PCR; TCRdb stores in-frame clones only, minus some. This sample yields more than 140,000 clones, of which under 95% are seen a single time; around 13% belongs to the top ten. The sequenced sample consisted of blood. These receptors all come from a man aged 35-49 years in good health.

The J gene is TRBJ2-3, the V gene TRBV11-1, with D possibly matching TRBD2 (5 bases). The CDR3 is made up of 14 amino acids. CDR1 is SGHAT and CDR2 is FQDESV in the germline V gene (reference sequence). V was cut by 3 bases and J by 1 base, with 8 bases left in between. The CDR3 DNA reads as TGTGCCAGCAGCTTCACCGGGGGCACAGATACGCAGTATTTT. Translating gives CASSFTGGTDTQYF.

The V call is TRBV28, the J call TRBJ1-6, with TRBD1 identical over 7 bases. With V trimmed by 3 bases and J by 9 bases, 8 bases remained unmatched. This CDR3 has 15 residues. CDR1 MDHEN and CDR2 SYDVKM come from the germline V gene. CDR3 sequence (DNA): TGTGCCAGCAGTTTCTCCGGGACAGAGGTTTCACCCCTCCACTTT. This gives the protein CASSFSGTEVSPLHF. The whole variable domain, remainder taken from reference TRBV28 and TRBJ1-6, is DVKVTQSSRYLVKRTGEKVFLECVQDMDHENMFWYRQDPGLGLRLIYFSYDVKMKEKGDIPEGYSVSREKKERFSLILESASTNQTSMYLCASSFSGTEVSPLHFGNGTRLTVT.

This clone appeared a few times. This chain uses TRBV24-1 with TRBJ1-1, with TRBD1 as a possible D gene (5 bases). The V gene's germline CDR1 is KGHDR and CDR2 SFDVKD. This CDR3 region has 15 residues. The V gene lost 6 bases and the J gene lost 1 base, with 14 bases spanning the gap. This CDR3 reads CATSQSWGTNTEAFF. CDR3 sequence (DNA): TGTGCCACCAGTCAATCGTGGGGCACGAACACTGAAGCTTTCTTT.

Worth noting for this clone: The same CDR3 arises from other DNA sequences in this sample as well. The rearrangement links TRBV4-3 to TRBJ1-1; D not resolved. The CDR3 has 15 amino acids. With 0 bases removed from V and 0 bases from J, the gap between germline ends came to 8 bases. CDR1 LGHNA and CDR2 YSLEER come from the germline V gene. The CDR3 nucleotides are TGCGCCAGCAGCCAAGATGGGCAGTTGAACACTGAAGCTTTCTTT. It encodes CASSQDGQLNTEAFF.

This chain links TRBV18 with TRBJ1-1, with D possibly being TRBD1 (6 bases). Trimming removed 0 bases at V and 5 bases at J, with 13 bases between. The CDR3 is 15 residues long. The germline V gene encodes CDR1 KGHSH and CDR2 LQKENI. CDR3 sequence (DNA): TGTGCCAGCTCACCACCCCACAGGGCATGGACTGAAGCTTTCTTT. As protein: CASSPPHRAWTEAFF.

The genes are TRBV13 and TRBJ1-4, with 7 nucleotides matching TRBD1. V dropped 4 bases and J dropped 3; count of bases not matched to a gene: 11. The germline gives CDR1 PRHDT, CDR2 FYEKMQ (reference sequence). The CDR3 contains 17 residues. CDR3 protein: CASSSSTGETANEKLFF. The CDR3 DNA reads TGTGCCAGCAGCTCTTCAACAGGGGAAACGGCTAATGAAAAACTGTTTTTT.